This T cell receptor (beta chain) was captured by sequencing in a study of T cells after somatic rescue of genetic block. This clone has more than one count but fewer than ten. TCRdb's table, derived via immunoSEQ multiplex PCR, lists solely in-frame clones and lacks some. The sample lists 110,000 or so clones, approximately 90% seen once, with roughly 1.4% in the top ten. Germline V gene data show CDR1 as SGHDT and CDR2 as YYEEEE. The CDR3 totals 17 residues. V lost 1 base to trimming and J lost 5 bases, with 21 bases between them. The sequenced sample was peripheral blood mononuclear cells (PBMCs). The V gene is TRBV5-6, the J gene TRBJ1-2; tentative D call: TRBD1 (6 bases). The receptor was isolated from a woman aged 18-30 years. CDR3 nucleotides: TGTGCCAGCAGCTTGTGGGGGCAGGGAAAAACAAAGTATGGCTACACCTTC. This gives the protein CASSLWGQGKTKYGYTF.